These T cell receptor beta chains were read from a single sample in a study of cytomegalovirus exposure and HLA in healthy donors. The protocol was immunoSEQ multiplex PCR, while the TCRdb copy is restricted to in-frame clones and leaves out a portion. The table shows 95,000 to 150,000 clones, with around 80% occurring only once. The specimen sequenced was PBMCs. Receptors originate from a woman between 50 and 59 years old in good health and CMV-seropositive. The CDR3 runs from the conserved cysteine through the conserved F or W. Fields, in order: V gene, J gene, D gene, clone size, CDR3 protein, CDR3 DNA. A D gene is named only where the DNA matches it firmly. A clone size is listed for some rows: how often the clone was seen (once, few, many), or a class if it is expanded.

v_gene: TRBV6-5; j_gene: TRBJ2-1; d_gene: .; abundance: .; CDR3aa: CASSYGGPGGYEQFF; CDR3nt: TGTGCCAGCAGTTACGGCGGACCTGGGGGCTATGAGCAGTTCTTC
v_gene: TRBV19; j_gene: TRBJ2-3; d_gene: .; abundance: .; CDR3aa: CATTPGNHLDTQYF; CDR3nt: TGTGCCACCACACCGGGGAACCACCTGGATACGCAGTATTTT
v_gene: TRBV6-6; j_gene: TRBJ2-7; d_gene: TRBD2; abundance: .; CDR3aa: CASRLAGLTYEQYF; CDR3nt: TGTGCCAGCAGGCTAGCGGGTCTAACCTACGAGCAGTACTTC
v_gene: TRBV4-3; j_gene: TRBJ2-3; d_gene: TRBD2; abundance: .; CDR3aa: CASSQGAGGPTDTQYF; CDR3nt: TGCGCCAGCAGCCAAGGGGCGGGAGGGCCCACAGATACGCAGTATTTT
v_gene: TRBV5-1; j_gene: TRBJ1-1; d_gene: TRBD1; abundance: .; CDR3aa: CASSTQTGGNTEAFF; CDR3nt: TGCGCCAGCAGCACCCAGACAGGGGGTAACACTGAAGCTTTCTTT
v_gene: TRBV5-4; j_gene: TRBJ2-2; d_gene: .; abundance: .; CDR3aa: CASSPSRGTGNTGELFF; CDR3nt: TGTGCCAGCAGCCCGAGCCGGGGTACGGGTAACACCGGGGAGCTGTTTTTT
v_gene: TRBV4-2; j_gene: TRBJ2-3; d_gene: TRBD1; abundance: .; CDR3aa: CASRRDRGGTDTQYF; CDR3nt: TGTGCCAGCAGGAGGGACAGGGGGGGCACAGATACGCAGTATTTT
v_gene: TRBV30; j_gene: TRBJ2-7; d_gene: .; abundance: few; CDR3aa: CAWSRNRNYEQYF; CDR3nt: TGTGCCTGGAGCAGGAACAGAAACTACGAGCAGTACTTC
v_gene: TRBV12-5; j_gene: TRBJ2-7; d_gene: TRBD1; abundance: .; CDR3aa: CASTTPDRVPYEQYF; CDR3nt: TGTGCTAGTACCACCCCTGACAGGGTACCCTACGAGCAGTACTTC
v_gene: TRBV7-9; j_gene: TRBJ1-1; d_gene: .; abundance: .; CDR3aa: CASSPSSASVGRGAFF; CDR3nt: TGTGCCAGCAGCCCCTCTTCGGCCAGCGTGGGTCGTGGAGCTTTCTTT
v_gene: TRBV11-3; j_gene: TRBJ2-7; d_gene: .; abundance: .; CDR3aa: CASSLGLHYEQYF; CDR3nt: TGTGCCAGCAGCTTAGGACTTCATTACGAGCAGTACTTC
v_gene: TRBV6-5; j_gene: TRBJ1-2; d_gene: TRBD1; abundance: .; CDR3aa: CASSPGQGSYGYTF; CDR3nt: TGTGCCAGCAGTCCCGGACAGGGATCCTATGGCTACACCTTC
v_gene: TRBV6-1; j_gene: TRBJ1-6; d_gene: .; abundance: .; CDR3aa: CASSERVTDSPLHF; CDR3nt: TGTGCCAGCAGTGAACGGGTTACGGATTCACCCCTCCACTTT
v_gene: TRBV9; j_gene: TRBJ2-5; d_gene: TRBD2; abundance: .; CDR3aa: CASSYSGRGETQYF; CDR3nt: TGTGCCAGCAGTTACAGCGGGAGGGGAGAGACCCAGTACTTC
v_gene: TRBV21-1; j_gene: TRBJ1-2; d_gene: .; abundance: once; CDR3aa: CASSKALEFDYGYTF; CDR3nt: TGTGCCAGCAGCAAAGCGTTGGAGTTTGACTATGGCTACACCTTC
v_gene: TRBV4-2; j_gene: TRBJ1-5; d_gene: TRBD1; abundance: .; CDR3aa: CASSQESPQGTDSNQPQHF; CDR3nt: TGTGCCAGCAGCCAGGAATCCCCCCAGGGGACAGATAGCAATCAGCCCCAGCATTTT
v_gene: TRBV12-5; j_gene: TRBJ2-7; d_gene: TRBD1; abundance: .; CDR3aa: CASGLPTETGGMTYEQYF; CDR3nt: TGTGCTAGTGGTTTGCCTACCGAGACAGGGGGAATGACCTACGAGCAGTACTTC
v_gene: TRBV7-3; j_gene: TRBJ2-5; d_gene: .; abundance: .; CDR3aa: CASSLNSAGQETQYF; CDR3nt: TGTGCCAGCAGCTTAAATTCAGCGGGCCAAGAGACCCAGTACTTC
v_gene: TRBV6-6; j_gene: TRBJ1-2; d_gene: TRBD1; abundance: few; CDR3aa: CASSPRTGRGYTF; CDR3nt: TGTGCCAGCAGCCCTCGGACAGGACGAGGCTACACCTTC
v_gene: TRBV28; j_gene: TRBJ1-4; d_gene: .; abundance: .; CDR3aa: CASGTGRGGYEKLFF; CDR3nt: TGTGCCAGCGGGACCGGACGGGGAGGATATGAAAAACTGTTTTTT
v_gene: TRBV6-1; j_gene: TRBJ2-7; d_gene: TRBD1; abundance: .; CDR3aa: CASTTTGGPYEQYF; CDR3nt: TGTGCCAGCACCACGACAGGGGGGCCCTACGAGCAGTACTTC
v_gene: TRBV5-1; j_gene: TRBJ1-1; d_gene: TRBD1; abundance: .; CDR3aa: CASSRDRDTEAFF; CDR3nt: TGCGCCAGCAGCAGGGACAGGGACACTGAAGCTTTCTTT
v_gene: TRBV7-8; j_gene: TRBJ1-5; d_gene: .; abundance: .; CDR3aa: CASSLLDTRRDQPQHF; CDR3nt: TGTGCCAGCAGCTTACTGGACACACGAAGGGATCAGCCCCAGCATTTT
v_gene: TRBV6-5; j_gene: TRBJ2-7; d_gene: TRBD2; abundance: .; CDR3aa: CASRRTSSPEQYF; CDR3nt: TGTGCCAGCAGACGGACTAGCTCCCCCGAGCAGTACTTC
v_gene: TRBV28; j_gene: TRBJ2-5; d_gene: .; abundance: .; CDR3aa: CASSLDSSQETQYF; CDR3nt: TGTGCCAGCAGTTTAGACAGTTCCCAAGAGACCCAGTACTTC
v_gene: TRBV30; j_gene: TRBJ2-1; d_gene: .; abundance: .; CDR3aa: CALRVGPYNEQFF; CDR3nt: TGTGCCTTAAGAGTTGGTCCCTACAATGAGCAGTTCTTC
v_gene: TRBV19; j_gene: TRBJ2-6; d_gene: .; abundance: .; CDR3aa: CASSDLGAGASNVLTF; CDR3nt: TGTGCCAGTAGTGATCTTGGAGCAGGGGCTTCCAACGTCCTGACTTTC